This T cell receptor (beta chain) originates from a study of technical replicates of blood from several donors. The CDR3 loop spans 17 amino acids. V dropped 1 base and J dropped 2; count of bases not matched to a gene: 7. Germline lookup yields CDR1 LNHDA and CDR2 SQIVND (reference sequence). Assay: immunoSEQ multiplex PCR; the TCRdb copy retains only in-frame clones and omits some. The sample holds about 93,000 clones, around 95% seen once. The gene calls are TRBV19 and TRBJ2-3, with 9 bases aligning to TRBD1. The sequence came from a human donor in good health. The sequenced sample consisted of T cells isolated from PBMCs. CDR3 residues: CASSIGTGASDTDTQYF. CDR3 DNA: TGTGCCAGTAGTATAGGGACAGGGGCTAGTGACACAGATACGCAGTATTTT. The entire variable domain, with the rest obtained from reference TRBV19 and TRBJ2-3, is as follows: DGGITQSPKYLFRKEGQNVTLSCEQNLNHDAMYWYRQDPGQGLRLIYYSQIVNDFQKGDIAEGYSVSREKKESFPLTVTSAQKNPTAFYLCASSIGTGASDTDTQYFGPGTRLTVL.